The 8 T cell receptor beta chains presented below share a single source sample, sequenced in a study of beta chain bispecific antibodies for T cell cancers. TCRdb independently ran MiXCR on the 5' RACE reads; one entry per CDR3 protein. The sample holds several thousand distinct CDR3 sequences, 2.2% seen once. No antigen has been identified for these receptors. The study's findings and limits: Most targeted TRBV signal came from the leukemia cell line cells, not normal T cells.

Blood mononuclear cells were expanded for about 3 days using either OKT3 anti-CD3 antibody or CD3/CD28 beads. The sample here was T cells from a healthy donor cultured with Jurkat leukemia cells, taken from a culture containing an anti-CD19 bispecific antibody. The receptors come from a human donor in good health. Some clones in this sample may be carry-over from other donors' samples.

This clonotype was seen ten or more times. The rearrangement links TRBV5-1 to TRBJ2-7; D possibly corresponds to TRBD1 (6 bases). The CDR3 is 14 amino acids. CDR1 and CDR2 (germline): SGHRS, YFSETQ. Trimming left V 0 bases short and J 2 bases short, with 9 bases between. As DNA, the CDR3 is TGCGCCAGCAGCTTGGCCAGGGGTACCTACGAGCAGTACTTC. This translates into CASSLARGTYEQYF.

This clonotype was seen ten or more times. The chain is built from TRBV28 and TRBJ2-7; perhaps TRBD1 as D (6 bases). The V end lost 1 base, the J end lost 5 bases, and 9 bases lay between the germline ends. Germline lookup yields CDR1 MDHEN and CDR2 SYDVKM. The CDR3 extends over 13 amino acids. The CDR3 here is CASSLSGVDEQYF. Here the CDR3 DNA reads TGTGCCAGCAGTTTATCAGGGGTGGACGAGCAGTACTTC. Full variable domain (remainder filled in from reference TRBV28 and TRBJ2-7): DVKVTQSSRYLVKRTGEKVFLECVQDMDHENMFWYRQDPGLGLRLIYFSYDVKMKEKGDIPEGYSVSREKKERFSLILESASTNQTSMYLCASSLSGVDEQYFGPGTRLTVT.

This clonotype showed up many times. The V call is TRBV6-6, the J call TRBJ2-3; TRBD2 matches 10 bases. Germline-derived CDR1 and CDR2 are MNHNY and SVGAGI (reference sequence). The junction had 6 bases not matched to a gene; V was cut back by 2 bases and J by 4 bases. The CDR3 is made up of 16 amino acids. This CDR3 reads CASSYGPGLASDTQYF. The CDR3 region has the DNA TGTGCCAGCAGTTACGGTCCGGGACTAGCGTCAGATACGCAGTATTTT.

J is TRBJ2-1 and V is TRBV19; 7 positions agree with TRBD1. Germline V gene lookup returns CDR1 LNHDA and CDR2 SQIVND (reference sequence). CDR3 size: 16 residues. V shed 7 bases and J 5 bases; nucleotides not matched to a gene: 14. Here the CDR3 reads CASTTYPGQPNNEQFF. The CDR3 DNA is TGTGCCAGTACCACATACCCGGGACAGCCGAACAATGAGCAGTTCTTC.

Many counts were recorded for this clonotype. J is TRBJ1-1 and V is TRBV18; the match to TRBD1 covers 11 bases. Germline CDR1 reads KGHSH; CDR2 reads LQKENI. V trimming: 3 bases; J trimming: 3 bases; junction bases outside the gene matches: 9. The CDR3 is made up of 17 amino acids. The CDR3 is CASSPGTGGRLDTEAFF. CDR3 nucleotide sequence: TGTGCCAGCTCACCCGGGACAGGGGGTAGGTTGGACACTGAAGCTTTCTTT. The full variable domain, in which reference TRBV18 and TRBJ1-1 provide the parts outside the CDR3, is NAGVMQNPRHLVRRRGQEARLRCSPMKGHSHVYWYRQLPEEGLKFMVYLQKENIIDESGMPKERFSAEFPKEGPSILRIQQVVRGDSAAYFCASSPGTGGRLDTEAFFGQGTRLTVV.

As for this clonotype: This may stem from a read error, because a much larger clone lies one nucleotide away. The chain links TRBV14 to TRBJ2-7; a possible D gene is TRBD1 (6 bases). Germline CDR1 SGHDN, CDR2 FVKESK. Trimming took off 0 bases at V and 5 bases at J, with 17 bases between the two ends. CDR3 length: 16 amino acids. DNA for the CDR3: TGTGCCAGCAGCCAAGAGACCCAGGGGTTGTGGAACGAGCAGTACTTC. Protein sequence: CASSQETQGLWNEQYF.

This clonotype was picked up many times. The CDR3 protein is CASSNTTGKVYEQYF. The CDR3 DNA reads TGTGCCAGCAGCAATACGACAGGGAAGGTCTACGAGCAGTACTTC. J is TRBJ2-7 and V is TRBV7-9; 7 nucleotides align to TRBD1. The V gene's germline CDR1 is SEHNR and CDR2 FQNEAQ (reference sequence). The CDR3 has 15 amino acids. V was clipped by 5 bases and J by 3 bases; unmatched bases: 10.

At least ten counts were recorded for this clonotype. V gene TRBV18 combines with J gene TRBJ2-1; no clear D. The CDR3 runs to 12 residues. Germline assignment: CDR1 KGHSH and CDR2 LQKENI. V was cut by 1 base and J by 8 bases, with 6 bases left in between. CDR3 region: CASSPRSHEQFF. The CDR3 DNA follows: TGTGCCAGCTCACCACGCTCCCATGAGCAGTTCTTC.